The 12 T cell receptor beta chains reported below all come from one sample, sequenced in a study of T-cell reconstitution after alpha-beta-depleted transplantation in children. During its preparation, the TCRbeta library received unique molecular identifiers. TCRdb re-derived calls from the PCR reads in MiXCR, one entry per CDR3 protein. The table includes about 360,000 distinct CDR3 sequences, more than 10% detected once. The sample was PBMCs, taken from the stem cell graft. These receptors were obtained from a human donor who donated a stem cell graft to a child with Fanconi anemia.

The chain carries TRBV9 and TRBJ2-5; D perhaps matches TRBD2 (5 bases). The germline V and J ends were trimmed by 0 bases and 5 bases, with 8 bases remaining between them. Germline V gene lookup returns CDR1 SGDLS and CDR2 YYNGEE. This CDR3 comprises 13 residues. Here the CDR3 DNA reads TGTGCCAGCAGCGTAGATGTAGCGGAGACCCAGTACTTC. Protein product: CASSVDVAETQYF.

The chain employs TRBV20-1 and TRBJ2-5; TRBD1 matches 11 bases. This CDR3 contains 13 residues. Looked up from germline, CDR1 is DFQATT and CDR2 is SNEGSKA (reference sequence). Losses at the gene ends were 5 bases for V and 5 bases for J; bases not matched to a gene: 4. CDR3 coding DNA: TGCAGTGCTCGGACAGGGGGCCCGGAGACCCAGTACTTC. Protein: CSARTGGPETQYF.

This clonotype came up a few times. The chain couples TRBV6-2 or TRBV6-3 to TRBJ2-7; TRBD2 agrees at 8 bases. Trimming took 4 bases from V and 2 from J; bases not matched to a gene: 22. The CDR3 is 20 residues long. The germline gives CDR1 MNHEY, CDR2 SVGEGT. CDR3 nucleotides: TGTGCCAGCAGTTCGCCCCTCCTCCAGGGGATCGGGACTAGTCCCTACGAGCAGTACGTC. Translation: CASSSPLLQGIGTSPYEQYV.

This clonotype was detected many times. This chain uses TRBV12-3 or TRBV12-4 with TRBJ2-7, with D hard to call. The length of the CDR3 is 11 residues. Between the trimmed V and J ends, which lost 1 base and 4 bases, there was a span of 2 bases. The CDR3 region has the DNA TGTGCCAGCAGTTTAGGGTACGAGCAGTACGTC. Translating it yields CASSLGYEQYV.

This clonotype was seen a few times. The rearrangement joins TRBV12-3 or TRBV12-4 to TRBJ2-7; D is perhaps TRBD1 or TRBD2 (5 bases each). V was trimmed by 2 bases and J by 7 bases, leaving 24 bases between them. CDR3 length: 17 amino acids. The CDR3 sequence is CASSLWGLGQFSGEQYF. Here the CDR3 DNA reads TGTGCCAGCAGTTTATGGGGGTTGGGGCAGTTCTCCGGGGAGCAGTACTTC.

This chain connects TRBV5-1 to TRBJ2-2, with a possible D match to TRBD1 (6 bases). From germline, CDR1 is SGHRS and CDR2 YFSETQ. This CDR3 spans 17 amino acids. Deletions cut 0 bases from V and 6 bases from J, with 18 bases between. CDR3 protein: CASSLAAGAAGAGELFF. CDR3 sequence (DNA): TGCGCCAGCAGCTTGGCCGCAGGGGCGGCGGGCGCCGGGGAGCTGTTTTTT.

This clonotype was recorded at least ten times. The gene calls are TRBV15 and TRBJ2-1, with D possibly TRBD2 on 6 matching bases. The germline gives CDR1 LNHNV, CDR2 YYDKDF (reference sequence). The V and J ends lost 0 bases and 4 bases respectively, with 16 bases between them. The CDR3 is 17 amino acids. The CDR3 loop reads CATSRDRAGLAYNEQFF. The CDR3 nucleotides read TGTGCCACCAGCAGAGATCGGGCGGGGTTGGCTTACAATGAGCAGTTCTTC.

This clonotype was seen ten or more times. This rearrangement joins TRBV6-5 to TRBJ2-3, with D possibly TRBD2 on 6 matching bases. The germline V gene has CDR1 MNHEY and CDR2 SVGAGI. Trimming removed 4 bases at V and 6 bases at J, with 17 bases between. CDR3 size: 15 residues. The CDR3 loop is CASSLGRTRGDTQYF. The CDR3 nucleotides are TGTGCCAGCAGTTTAGGGCGGACCCGGGGGGATACGCAGTATTTT.

This clonotype turned up a few times. The rearrangement uses TRBV4-3 and TRBJ1-1; tentative D call: TRBD1 (5 bases). The V end lost 5 bases, the J end lost 1 base, and 17 bases lay between the germline ends. CDR3 length: 16 amino acids. CDR1 is LGHNA, CDR2 YSLEER, per germline. CDR3 amino acids: CASSDNFWGKNTEAFF. CDR3 nucleotide sequence: TGCGCCAGCAGCGACAATTTTTGGGGCAAGAACACTGAAGCTTTCTTT.

The chain links TRBV6-5 to TRBJ1-2; D not certain. The CDR3 extends over 14 amino acids. Trimming cost V 4 bases and J 5 bases, with 14 bases left between them. Germline CDR1 is MNHEY and CDR2 is SVGAGI. The CDR3 is CASSSSGGVYGYTF. The DNA for the CDR3 is TGTGCCAGCAGTTCATCAGGAGGAGTTTATGGCTACACCTTC.

This clonotype was detected ten times or more. V usage is TRBV10-3 and J usage is TRBJ2-6; unclear D gene. CDR1 and CDR2 (germline): ENHRY, SYGVKD. V lost 3 bases, J lost 0 bases, and 12 bases lay in between. There are 17 residues in the CDR3. Written as DNA, the CDR3 is TGTGCCATCAGTGACCCAGGTCTCCCCTCTGGGGCCAACGTCCTGACTTTC. Protein sequence: CAISDPGLPSGANVLTF.

As concerns this clonotype: With a much larger clone just one base away, this may be a read error. The genes are TRBV6-7 and TRBJ2-3; no clear D. TRBV6-7 is treated as an ORF (open reading frame) with a function not yet certain. The CDR3 covers 17 residues. The CDR3 nucleotides are TGTGCCAGCAGTCCCGGGCCCTACCCGTCCCACACAGATACGCAGAATTTT. Amino acid sequence: CASSPGPYPSHTDTQNF.